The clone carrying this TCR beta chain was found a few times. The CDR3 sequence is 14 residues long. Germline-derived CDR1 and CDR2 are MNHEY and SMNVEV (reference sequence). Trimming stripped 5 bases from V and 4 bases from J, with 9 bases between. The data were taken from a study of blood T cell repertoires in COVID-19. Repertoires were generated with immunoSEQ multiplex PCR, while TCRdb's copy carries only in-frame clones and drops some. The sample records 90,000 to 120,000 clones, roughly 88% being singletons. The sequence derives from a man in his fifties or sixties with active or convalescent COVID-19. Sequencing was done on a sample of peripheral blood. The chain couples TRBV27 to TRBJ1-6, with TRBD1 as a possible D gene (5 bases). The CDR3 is CASSPDSYNSPLHF. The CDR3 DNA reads TGTGCCAGCAGTCCCGACAGTTATAATTCACCCCTCCACTTT.